A single sample gave rise to the 26 T cell receptor beta chains below, sequenced in a study of OX40 agonist ivuxolimab in advanced cancers. TCRdb's copy holds only in-frame clones and misses some; the assay was immunoSEQ multiplex PCR. Seen here are around 53,000 clones, approximately 93% observed once, and the top ten hold around 18%. The sequencing used CD4+ or CD8+ T cells sorted from blood, collected in a trial of the OX40 agonist ivuxolimab. All receptors derive from an adult with an advanced solid tumor such as melanoma, head and neck, liver or kidney cancer.

The chain joins TRBV7-9 to TRBJ2-5, with D tentatively TRBD1 or TRBD2 (5 bases each). Trimming left V 2 bases short and J 2 bases short, with 12 bases between. This CDR3 region has 15 residues. Germline V gene data show CDR1 as SEHNR and CDR2 as FQNEAQ (reference sequence). The CDR3 nucleotides are TGTGCCAGCAGCTTACCTCGAGGGGTTCAAGAGACCCAGTACTTC. Protein sequence: CASSLPRGVQETQYF.

The J gene is TRBJ2-2, the V gene TRBV10-2; 13 bases match TRBD2. V was clipped by 4 bases and J by 4 bases; unmatched bases: 6. This CDR3 comprises 17 residues. Germline CDR1 WSHSY, CDR2 SAAADI. The CDR3 bases are TGCGCCAGCAGTGGGACTAGCGGGAGCGTTCGCACCGGGGAGCTGTTTTTT. Residues: CASSGTSGSVRTGELFF.

V usage is TRBV4-1 and J usage is TRBJ2-5; D remains ambiguous. The J call may be faulty, since TRBJ2-7 better matches the DNA end. Germline V gives CDR1 MGHRA, CDR2 YSYEKL. CDR3 length: 15 amino acids. Here the CDR3 DNA reads TGCGCCAGCAGTTTTGAGAAAGGCTACACCTACGAGCAGTACTTC. Protein: CASSFEKGYTYEQYF.

The rearrangement uses TRBV27 and TRBJ2-1; possible D gene TRBD2, 5 bases. V gave up 2 bases and J gave up 0 bases, with 11 bases separating them. Germline V CDR1 and CDR2: MNHEY, SMNVEV (reference sequence). CDR3 length equals 16 residues. CDR3: CASSLEGFRSYNEQFF. As DNA, the CDR3 is TGTGCCAGCAGTTTAGAGGGATTTCGCTCCTACAATGAGCAGTTCTTC.

The chain joins TRBV28 to TRBJ2-1, with 12 nucleotides matching TRBD2. V lost 6 bases to trimming and J lost 7 bases; unmatched junction nucleotides: 7. The length of the CDR3 is 15 residues. Germline CDR1 MDHEN, CDR2 SYDVKM. The CDR3 region is CASSYLAGGGNEQFF. The CDR3 DNA follows: TGTGCCAGCAGCTACCTAGCGGGAGGGGGTAATGAGCAGTTCTTC. The variable domain in full, with the rest retrieved from reference TRBV28 and TRBJ2-1, is DVKVTQSSRYLVKRTGEKVFLECVQDMDHENMFWYRQDPGLGLRLIYFSYDVKMKEKGDIPEGYSVSREKKERFSLILESASTNQTSMYLCASSYLAGGGNEQFFGPGTRLTVL.

This clone was counted a single time. The chain employs TRBV7-9 and TRBJ2-2; D possibly matches TRBD1 or TRBD2 (5 bases each). The CDR3 has 15 residues. In germline, CDR1 is SEHNR, CDR2 FQNEAQ (reference sequence). The V end was cut by 3 bases, the J end by 4 bases, with 12 bases between. CDR3 region: CASSFGTESTGELFF. As DNA, the CDR3 is TGTGCCAGCAGCTTTGGGACCGAGAGCACCGGGGAGCTGTTTTTT.

This clone appeared a single time. J is TRBJ1-6 and V is TRBV9, with D perhaps matching TRBD1 (5 bases). The CDR3 runs 17 residues. Germline V lookup: CDR1 SGDLS, CDR2 YYNGEE. V was shortened by 3 bases and J by 3 bases, with 16 bases between the two germline ends. The CDR3 loop reads CASSEAGAGGYNSPLHF. The CDR3 region has the DNA TGTGCCAGCAGCGAAGCTGGCGCGGGGGGCTATAATTCACCCCTCCACTTT.

The V gene is TRBV11-2, the J gene TRBJ2-5; D unresolved. Germline V CDR1 and CDR2: SGHAT, FQNNGV. The CDR3 has 12 amino acids. V gave up 2 bases and J gave up 5 bases, with 6 bases separating them. As DNA, the CDR3 is TGTGCCAGCAGCTTAAGTGGGGAGACCCAGTACTTC. Translation: CASSLSGETQYF.

The chain has TRBV9 and TRBJ2-5; 12 nucleotides align to TRBD1. V trimming: 0 bases; J trimming: 4 bases; junction bases outside the gene matches: 7. CDR3 length equals 17 residues. In germline, CDR1 is SGDLS, CDR2 YYNGEE. CDR3 DNA: TGTGCCAGCAGCGTAGGATGGGGGACAGGGGGCACAGAGACCCAGTACTTC. It yields the protein CASSVGWGTGGTETQYF.

This chain connects TRBV14 to TRBJ2-7, with D maybe TRBD2 (6 bases). CDR3 length equals 16 residues. V lost 1 base, J lost 3 bases, and 16 bases lay in between. CDR1 is SGHDN and CDR2 is FVKESK in the germline V gene. As DNA, the CDR3 is TGTGCCAGCAGCCAAGTGGGGCTAGCGAGCTACTACGAGCAGTACTTC. Translating it yields CASSQVGLASYYEQYF.

Regarding this clone: Sequence at one end of the junction differs from germline and may be a read error. The chain joins TRBV4-1 to TRBJ2-3; 10 bases map to TRBD1. The V gene's germline CDR1 is MGHRA and CDR2 YSYEKL. The CDR3 has 15 amino acids. As DNA, the CDR3 is TGCGCCAGCAGCGAAGACAGGGGGCCGGTGGATACGCAGTATTTT. Residues: CASSEDRGPVDTQYF.

This sequence joins TRBV7-6 and TRBJ2-7; D is possibly TRBD1 (5 bases). Germline V gene sequence: CDR1 SGHVS, CDR2 FNYEAQ. The CDR3 runs to 13 residues. The ends were cut back, 4 bases at V and 1 base at J, with 8 bases in the middle. The CDR3 reads CASSYQGSYEQYF. The DNA for the CDR3 is TGTGCCAGCAGCTACCAGGGATCCTACGAGCAGTACTTC. The variable domain in full, completed from reference TRBV7-6 and TRBJ2-7, reads GAGVSQSPRYKVTKRGQDVALRCDPISGHVSLYWYRQALGQGPEFLTYFNYEAQQDKSGLPNDRFSAERPEGSISTLTIQRTEQRDSAMYRCASSYQGSYEQYFGPGTRLTVT.

The rearrangement joins TRBV6-6 to TRBJ2-5, with a tentative D call TRBD2 (6 bases). Per the germline V gene, CDR1 is MNHNY and CDR2 is SVGAGI (reference sequence). V lost 6 bases, J lost 5 bases, and 10 bases lay in between. The CDR3 length is 12 residues. The CDR3 protein is CASSTAGETQYF. As DNA, the CDR3 is TGTGCCAGCAGCACTGCGGGGGAGACCCAGTACTTC.

The J gene is TRBJ1-2, the V gene TRBV5-8; no firm D call. Germline V gene data show CDR1 as SGHTS and CDR2 as YDEGEE. V was clipped by 7 bases and J by 2 bases, with 12 bases between them. CDR3 size: 13 residues. CDR3 region: CASPATGNYGYTF. The CDR3 DNA is TGTGCCAGCCCCGCCACCGGGAACTATGGCTACACCTTC.

The CDR3 loop is CATSGSLAYEQYF. DNA of the CDR3: TGTGCCACTAGCGGGAGTCTCGCCTACGAGCAGTACTTC. The chain is built from TRBV15 and TRBJ2-7, with TRBD2 matching over 9 bases. The V gene end was trimmed by 9 bases and the J gene end by 2 bases; junction bases not matched to a gene: 5. CDR1 is LNHNV, CDR2 YYDKDF, per germline (reference sequence). This CDR3 contains 13 residues.

This chain connects TRBV29-1 to TRBJ2-2, with D hard to call. CDR1 and CDR2 (germline): SQVTM, ANQGSEA. This CDR3 is 13 amino acids long. V shed 4 bases and J shed 2 bases, with 8 bases lying between them. DNA for the CDR3: TGCAGCGTTGTCGCAGACAACACCGGGGAGCTGTTTTTT. As protein: CSVVADNTGELFF.

V usage is TRBV27 and J usage is TRBJ1-3; D remains unclear. The germline CDR1 and CDR2 sequences are MNHEY and SMNVEV (reference sequence). This CDR3 is 15 amino acids long. V was shortened by 2 bases and J by 0 bases, with 8 bases between the two germline ends. The DNA of the CDR3 is TGTGCCAGCAGTTTACTCGCAGGCTCTGGAAACACCATATATTTT. This translates into CASSLLAGSGNTIYF.

The chain is built from TRBV9 and TRBJ2-1; possible D gene TRBD2, 6 bases. Between the trimmed V and J ends, which lost 3 bases and 6 bases, there was a span of 19 bases. Per the germline V gene, CDR1 is SGDLS and CDR2 is YYNGEE. The CDR3 is 16 residues long. CDR3 sequence reads: CASSAVRERWGNEQFF. The CDR3 DNA reads TGTGCCAGCAGCGCTGTTCGGGAGAGGTGGGGCAATGAGCAGTTCTTC.

This clone was seen once. The genes are TRBV19 and TRBJ1-5; the D is unclear. The CDR3 extends over 14 amino acids. Per germline, CDR1 LNHDA and CDR2 SQIVND (reference sequence). V was cut by 7 bases and J by 5 bases, with 15 bases left in between. The CDR3 reads CASTTGWFDQPQHF. CDR3 nucleotide sequence: TGTGCCAGTACCACGGGTTGGTTCGATCAGCCCCAGCATTTT.

This clone showed up just once. This chain links TRBV7-9 with TRBJ1-1; D gene ambiguous. The ends were cut back, 5 bases at V and 4 bases at J, with 14 bases in the middle. Germline lookup yields CDR1 SEHNR and CDR2 FQNEAQ (reference sequence). The CDR3 runs 14 residues. The CDR3 protein is CASSTPLERTEAFF. The CDR3 DNA sequence: TGTGCCAGCAGCACCCCGCTGGAGCGCACTGAAGCTTTCTTT.

The V call is TRBV9, the J call TRBJ2-7, with 14 positions matching TRBD2. J gave up 7 bases and V 3 bases, and 9 bases lay outside the gene matches. The germline CDR1 and CDR2 sequences are SGDLS and YYNGEE. The CDR3 extends over 16 amino acids. The CDR3 here is CASSASTSGREGEQYF. In nucleotides, the CDR3 is TGTGCCAGCAGCGCGTCGACTAGCGGGAGGGAGGGGGAGCAGTACTTC.

The chain uses TRBV11-2 and TRBJ1-1, with D perhaps matching TRBD1 (5 bases). This CDR3 has 15 amino acids. The ends were cut back, 3 bases at V and 0 bases at J, with 11 bases in the middle. The germline V gene has CDR1 SGHAT and CDR2 FQNNGV. The CDR3 region is CASSFPAGLNTEAFF. DNA for the CDR3: TGTGCCAGCAGCTTCCCGGCGGGGCTGAACACTGAAGCTTTCTTT.

The chain uses TRBV28 and TRBJ2-7; no clear D gene. CDR1 is MDHEN, CDR2 SYDVKM, per germline. The CDR3 covers 14 residues. Trimming left V 4 bases short and J 0 bases short, with 10 bases between. CDR3 sequence (DNA): TGTGCCAGCAGTTCGCGGTTAAACTCCTACGAGCAGTACTTC. Amino acids: CASSSRLNSYEQYF. Filled out from reference TRBV28 and TRBJ2-7, the complete variable domain reads DVKVTQSSRYLVKRTGEKVFLECVQDMDHENMFWYRQDPGLGLRLIYFSYDVKMKEKGDIPEGYSVSREKKERFSLILESASTNQTSMYLCASSSRLNSYEQYFGPGTRLTVT.

J is TRBJ1-1 and V is TRBV6-1, with 7 bases matching TRBD1. This CDR3 spans 14 amino acids. CDR1 is MNHNS and CDR2 is SASEGT in the germline V gene. The J segment lost 4 bases and the V segment lost 6 bases, leaving 8 bases of the junction unmatched. CDR3: CASSVNRGVTEAFF. CDR3 sequence (DNA): TGTGCCAGCAGCGTAAACAGGGGCGTCACTGAAGCTTTCTTT.

This rearrangement joins TRBV6-4 to TRBJ2-4; TRBD2 agrees at 8 bases. The CDR3 contains 14 residues. In germline, CDR1 is MRHNA, CDR2 SNTAGT. The trim removed 8 bases at V and 5 bases at J, leaving 8 bases unmatched. This chain's CDR3 is CASPTSGGENIQYF. CDR3 nucleotides: TGTGCCAGCCCGACGTCGGGAGGGGAAAACATTCAGTACTTC.

The chain carries TRBV5-4 and TRBJ2-1; no clear D gene. The V and J ends lost 2 bases and 0 bases respectively, with 9 bases between them. This CDR3 contains 15 residues. Germline CDR1 is SGHNT and CDR2 is YYREEE (reference sequence). The CDR3 region is CASSLYRSSYNEQFF. The DNA for the CDR3 is TGTGCCAGCAGCTTATACAGAAGCTCCTACAATGAGCAGTTCTTC.